This T cell receptor beta chain was identified during a study of blood T cell repertoires in COVID-19 (dated by TCRdb to the early 2020s). Study-wide context: Samples from collaborators originated in the United States, Italy and Spain and spanned both the acute and convalescent phases of COVID-19. The dataset comprised deeply sampled blood TCRbeta repertoires from subjects exposed to, actively infected with, or recovered from COVID-19. The samples were drawn from the first 160 participants of the ongoing ImmuneRACE study and from 950 to 1,500 subjects provided by 6 global collaborators. The material from the prospective study consisted of cDNA or gDNA derived from T cells, B-cell-depleted T cells, or PBMCs. The repertoires were released in a freely available public database meant as a resource for research on the immune response to SARS-CoV-2. Nearly every sample came with metadata listing a de-identified subject ID, COVID-19 status, age in years and sex. HLA class I and class II types, where available, came from metadata supplied by the sample provider rather than from assay-based typing. The full study reports these points: How much clinical and demographic metadata was included differed by source and by participant, and the metadata was provided uncurated.

About this clone: What antigen it recognizes has not been identified. No much larger clone is present one base from it, and per-base qualities are unavailable.

V sheds 3 bases and J sheds 8 bases, leaving 12 bases between their ends. The cysteine opens and the phenylalanine closes a CDR3 of 13 amino acids. Only the CDR3 DNA is retained, 39 bases long and in frame from the first base. Taken from the germline V gene, the CDR1 and CDR2 loops are SGHRS and YFSETQ. Whole blood was collected in K2EDTA tubes by collaborating institutions according to the institutions' own protocols. For TCRbeta analysis, collaborators shipped samples as frozen whole blood, isolated PBMCs, or DNA extracted from either of those sample types. TCRbeta CDR3 regions were amplified from genomic DNA using the immunoSEQ Assay, a bias-controlled multiplex PCR. The authors' analysis ran thus. Within the assay, amplification of reference gene primers was used to estimate how many nucleated cells each sample contained. Sequence reads were collapsed and filtered to measure the absolute abundance of every unique TCRbeta CDR3 rearrangement. For each sample, productive Simpson clonality was calculated as the square root of Simpson's diversity index over productive rearrangements. The immuneACCESS repertoire file appears here via TCRdb, limited to in-frame rearrangements. These files lack a portion of the clones; in checked studies, under half of the deficit traces to unresolved V genes, and the cause of the others is not known. The D gene and trimming were derived from the DNA, and the V and J assignments and clone size from that table. This sample is represented by some 300,000 clones; more than 85% of them were singletons. The ten largest clones take up 1% to 1.5% of the sample.

The sequencing sample was made of peripheral blood. Recombination linked TRBV5-1 to TRBJ2-1; the D gene is possibly TRBD1, with 6 bases matching. The receptor was isolated from a man aged 70 or older with acute or convalescent COVID-19. The sequenced DNA: TGCGCCAGCAGCTCGCAGGGGAGCGATGAGCAGTTCTTC. The translation is CASSSQGSDEQFF.